What follows are 22 T cell receptor beta chains derived from one specimen sequenced in a study of blood T cell repertoires in COVID-19. Data came from immunoSEQ multiplex PCR; TCRdb stores just in-frame clones and leaves some out. Of 25,000 to 30,000 clones listed, around 88% were seen once; the top ten hold roughly 15%. Sequenced material: peripheral blood. These receptors all come from a human donor in a cohort sampled during active COVID-19.

CDR3 amino acids: CASSLEAGKYEQYF. Here the CDR3 DNA reads TGTGCCAGCAGCCTCGAAGCGGGGAAGTACGAGCAGTACTTC. The rearrangement links TRBV2 to TRBJ2-7; 7 nucleotides match TRBD2. Germline values: CDR1 SNHLY, CDR2 FYNNEI. V gave up 6 bases and J gave up 4 bases; unmatched junction bases: 9. The CDR3 sequence is 14 residues long.

This clone was found a few times. V is TRBV7-2 and J is TRBJ2-7; tentative D call: TRBD2 (6 bases). The CDR3 is made up of 14 amino acids. Germline V gene data show CDR1 as SGHTA and CDR2 as FQGNSA. Between the trimmed V and J ends, which lost 2 bases and 0 bases, there was a span of 8 bases. CDR3 DNA sequence: TGTGCCAGCAGCTTATTGGGGGGCTCCTACGAGCAGTACTTC. It codes for CASSLLGGSYEQYF. Combining the CDR3 with reference TRBV7-2 and TRBJ2-7 gives the whole variable domain GAGVSQSPSNKVTEKGKDVELRCDPISGHTALYWYRQSLGQGLEFLIYFQGNSAPDKSGLPSDRFSAERTGGSVSTLTIQRTQQEDSAVYLCASSLLGGSYEQYFGPGTRLTVT.

On this clone: Other nucleotide sequences in the sample specify the same CDR3. The chain uses TRBV7-2 and TRBJ2-1; TRBD2 aligns across 8 bases. Germline loops: CDR1 SGHTA, CDR2 FQGNSA. The V and J ends lost 1 base and 4 bases, in that order; junction bases with no gene match: 3. The CDR3 loop spans 15 amino acids. The CDR3 DNA follows: TGTGCCAGCAGCTTAGGCGGGGGGCATTACAATGAGCAGTTCTTC. It is translated as CASSLGGGHYNEQFF. Full variable domain (rest looked up from reference TRBV7-2 and TRBJ2-1): GAGVSQSPSNKVTEKGKDVELRCDPISGHTALYWYRQSLGQGLEFLIYFQGNSAPDKSGLPSDRFSAERTGGSVSTLTIQRTQQEDSAVYLCASSLGGGHYNEQFFGPGTRLTVL.

The genes are TRBV10-1 and TRBJ1-1; a weak D match, TRBD1 (5 bases). The V gene lost 4 bases and the J gene lost 5 bases, with 11 bases spanning the gap. Per germline, CDR1 WNHNN and CDR2 SYGVQD (reference sequence). The CDR3 extends over 13 amino acids. In DNA form, the CDR3 reads TGCGCCAGCAGTGTCCAGGGAGGGACTGAAGCTTTCTTT. Translation gives CASSVQGGTEAFF.

The chain employs TRBV7-8 and TRBJ2-2; maybe TRBD2 (6 bases). The V end was cut by 1 base, the J end by 1 base, with 7 bases between. Germline CDR1 is SGHVS and CDR2 is FQNEAQ. The CDR3 extends over 15 amino acids. The CDR3 protein is CASSLDGGNTGELFF. For the CDR3, the DNA is TGTGCCAGCAGCTTAGACGGGGGGAACACCGGGGAGCTGTTTTTT.

J is TRBJ1-1 and V is TRBV6-5; perhaps TRBD1 as D (5 bases). The CDR3 consists of 15 residues. CDR1 MNHEY and CDR2 SVGAGI come from the germline V gene. The V end lost 6 bases, the J end lost 3 bases, and 17 bases lay between the germline ends. Here the CDR3 reads CASSPTSGVDTEAFF. Here the CDR3 DNA reads TGTGCCAGCAGCCCGACGTCGGGGGTTGACACTGAAGCTTTCTTT.

This clone appeared once. The J gene is TRBJ1-2, the V gene TRBV5-8; D ambiguous. CDR1 SGHTS and CDR2 YDEGEE come from the germline V gene. The CDR3 length is 10 residues. Trimming left V 4 bases short and J 5 bases short, with 3 bases between. CDR3: CASSLYGYTF. The CDR3 nucleotides are TGTGCCAGCAGCCTTTATGGCTACACCTTC.

The V gene is TRBV18, the J gene TRBJ2-3; 9 bases align to TRBD2. The junction had 6 bases not matched to a gene; V was cut back by 0 bases and J by 2 bases. This CDR3 region has 17 residues. Germline V gene sequence: CDR1 KGHSH, CDR2 LQKENI. The DNA of the CDR3 is TGTGCCAGCTCACCACCGGAGCGGGGGGCCTCCACAGATACGCAGTATTTT. Its translation is CASSPPERGASTDTQYF. Full variable domain (missing parts from reference TRBV18 and TRBJ2-3): NAGVMQNPRHLVRRRGQEARLRCSPMKGHSHVYWYRQLPEEGLKFMVYLQKENIIDESGMPKERFSAEFPKEGPSILRIQQVVRGDSAAYFCASSPPERGASTDTQYFGPGTRLTVL.

This clone has only one observation. The V and J genes are TRBV4-2 and TRBJ2-2; 7 bases map to TRBD1. Germline CDR1 LGHNA, CDR2 YNFKEQ. V was clipped by 1 base and J by 4 bases; unmatched bases: 6. The CDR3 is made up of 16 amino acids. This chain's CDR3 is CASSQGRGSLTGELFF. The CDR3 region has the DNA TGTGCCAGCAGCCAAGGCAGGGGGAGCCTCACCGGGGAGCTGTTTTTT.

The chain is built from TRBV5-4 and TRBJ2-1; no reliable D call. Trimming left V 2 bases short and J 5 bases short, with 11 bases between. CDR1 SGHNT and CDR2 YYREEE come from the germline V gene (reference sequence). This CDR3 spans 14 amino acids. The CDR3 DNA is TGTGCCAGCAGCTTTACCGACATGGACAATGAGCAGTTCTTC. Its protein product is CASSFTDMDNEQFF.

The DNA of the CDR3 is TGTGCCACCAGTGAGAGCTCCTGGGGAAGACAGGGCTTTATGACAGATACGCAGTATTTT. As protein: CATSESSWGRQGFMTDTQYF. This rearrangement joins TRBV24-1 to TRBJ2-3, with TRBD1 identical over 7 bases. The CDR3 contains 20 residues. The V gene's germline CDR1 is KGHDR and CDR2 SFDVKD. V gave up 4 bases and J gave up 3 bases; unmatched junction bases: 21.

This clone appeared a few times. This rearrangement joins TRBV13 to TRBJ2-5; D uncertain. Germline CDR1 and CDR2: PRHDT and FYEKMQ (reference sequence). The CDR3 spans 13 residues. V lost 5 bases and J lost 5, with 12 bases in between. The CDR3 DNA follows: TGTGCCAGCAGCCGCCCCCCGGTGGAGACCCAGTACTTC. This encodes CASSRPPVETQYF.

The CDR3 nucleotides read TGTGCCAGCAGCCCGGCGGGAGGGGCCTGGGAGACCCAGTACTTC. Protein sequence: CASSPAGGAWETQYF. The chain employs TRBV9 and TRBJ2-5; 9 bases line up with TRBD2. V lost 4 bases and J lost 5; bases outside the gene matches: 9. This CDR3 spans 15 amino acids. Germline V gene sequence: CDR1 SGDLS, CDR2 YYNGEE.

The chain carries TRBV5-1 and TRBJ1-2; 7 bases align to TRBD1. This CDR3 region has 14 residues. The V and J ends lost 4 bases and 7 bases, in that order; junction bases with no gene match: 10. Looked up from germline, CDR1 is SGHRS and CDR2 is YFSETQ. CDR3 sequence (DNA): TGCGCCAGCAGCGCCGTAGCAGGGGGGATTGGCTACACCTTC. Translated: CASSAVAGGIGYTF.

V is TRBV4-1 and J is TRBJ2-2; D is perhaps TRBD2 (6 bases). CDR3 size: 16 residues. V was clipped by 4 bases and J by 7 bases, with 19 bases between them. Germline V gives CDR1 MGHRA, CDR2 YSYEKL. This CDR3 is CASSPRGTAFLGELFF. The CDR3 DNA is TGCGCCAGCAGCCCTCGGGGGACGGCGTTTCTCGGGGAGCTGTTTTTT.

The V gene is TRBV18, the J gene TRBJ2-7; 7 bases line up with TRBD1. Losses at the gene ends were 2 bases for V and 3 bases for J; bases not matched to a gene: 4. This CDR3 comprises 14 residues. From germline, CDR1 is KGHSH and CDR2 LQKENI. For the CDR3, the DNA is TGTGCCAGCTCACCAAACAGGGGCGGCTACGAGCAGTACTTC. Translating gives CASSPNRGGYEQYF.

J is TRBJ2-3 and V is TRBV6-5, with 10 nucleotides matching TRBD2. This CDR3 has 16 amino acids. Germline V gene sequence: CDR1 MNHEY, CDR2 SVGAGI. V was clipped by 0 bases and J by 7 bases; unmatched bases: 7. CDR3 sequence: CASSYSGLAGANTQYF. CDR3 in DNA: TGTGCCAGCAGTTACTCTGGTCTAGCGGGAGCTAATACGCAGTATTTT.

This chain uses TRBV7-3 with TRBJ1-1, with TRBD1 matching over 8 bases. Unmatched junction bases numbered 3, after V lost 4 bases and J lost 2 bases. The CDR3 runs to 14 residues. From germline, CDR1 is SGHTA and CDR2 FQGTGA. The CDR3 loop is CASSSQGANTEAFF. DNA for the CDR3: TGTGCCAGCAGCTCCCAGGGGGCAAACACTGAAGCTTTCTTT.

The chain carries TRBV5-1 and TRBJ2-7, with TRBD2 matching over 8 bases. CDR1 SGHRS and CDR2 YFSETQ come from the germline V gene. The CDR3 covers 14 residues. J gave up 7 bases and V 2 bases, and 8 bases lay outside the gene matches. The CDR3 loop reads CASSFGLASGEQYF. In DNA form, the CDR3 reads TGCGCCAGCAGCTTCGGACTAGCATCAGGGGAGCAGTACTTC.

The chain combines TRBV5-6 with TRBJ2-1; tentative D call: TRBD1 (6 bases). Germline V CDR1 and CDR2: SGHDT, YYEEEE. Trimming stripped 4 bases from V and 0 bases from J, with 11 bases between. CDR3 length equals 15 residues. The CDR3: CASSAGQSSYNEQFF. The CDR3 region has the DNA TGTGCCAGCAGCGCTGGACAGAGCTCCTACAATGAGCAGTTCTTC. Complete variable domain (other parts from reference TRBV5-6 and TRBJ2-1): DAGVTQSPTHLIKTRGQQVTLRCSPKSGHDTVSWYQQALGQGPQFIFQYYEEEERQRGNFPDRFSGHQFPNYSSELNVNALLLGDSALYLCASSAGQSSYNEQFFGPGTRLTVL.

The chain recombines TRBV5-1 with TRBJ2-5; no clear D. Trimming removed 4 bases from V and 4 bases from J, with 11 bases in between. This CDR3 has 13 amino acids. Germline assignment: CDR1 SGHRS and CDR2 YFSETQ. CDR3 sequence: CASSPKSGETQYF. Written as DNA, the CDR3 is TGCGCCAGCAGCCCTAAGTCGGGAGAGACCCAGTACTTC.

This rearrangement joins TRBV3-1 (or the pseudogene TRBV3-2) to TRBJ2-1; D is unclear. The CDR3 totals 14 residues. Between the trimmed V and J ends, which lost 0 bases and 3 bases, there was a span of 6 bases. Per the germline V gene, CDR1 is LGHDT and CDR2 is YNNKEL (reference sequence). CDR3 region: CASSQESGYNEQFF. CDR3 coding DNA: TGTGCCAGCAGCCAAGAATCGGGCTACAATGAGCAGTTCTTC.